The 24 T cell receptor beta chains reported below all come from one sample, sequenced in a study of cytomegalovirus exposure and HLA in healthy donors. PCR used 60 Vbeta primers and 13 Jbeta primers. Repertoires were generated with immunoSEQ multiplex PCR, while TCRdb's copy carries only in-frame clones and drops some. The sample yields about 93,000 clones, around 74% seen once. The sample comprised PBMCs. The origin of the receptors is a boy aged 5-17 years in good health and CMV-seronegative.

The chain is built from TRBV9 and TRBJ1-5; 7 nucleotides line up with TRBD1. The CDR3 is 15 residues long. Germline V gene lookup returns CDR1 SGDLS and CDR2 YYNGEE. With 3 bases clipped from V and 1 base from J, the junction kept 4 bases outside the gene matches. CDR3 residues: CASSAQGWSNQPQHF. The DNA of the CDR3 is TGTGCCAGCAGCGCACAGGGGTGGAGCAATCAGCCCCAGCATTTT.

The J gene is TRBJ2-7, the V gene TRBV6-1; D remains ambiguous. Trimming cost V 6 bases and J 5 bases, with 5 bases left between them. This CDR3 comprises 10 residues. The germline gives CDR1 MNHNS, CDR2 SASEGT. CDR3 DNA: TGTGCCAGCAGGCACAACGAGCAGTACTTC. Its protein is CASRHNEQYF.

The genes are TRBV30 and TRBJ1-4; D possibly corresponds to TRBD1 (5 bases). Germline lookup yields CDR1 GTSNPN and CDR2 SVGIG (reference sequence). The V end lost 4 bases, the J end lost 9 bases, and 15 bases lay between the germline ends. The CDR3 runs to 13 residues. The CDR3 protein is CAWTGLGGKKLFF. In nucleotides, the CDR3 is TGTGCCTGGACAGGCCTCGGGGGGAAAAAACTGTTTTTT.

The chain employs TRBV9 and TRBJ2-5; 10 nucleotides align to TRBD2. The CDR3 has 17 amino acids. Trimming cost V 4 bases and J 8 bases; bases outside gene matches: 17. Germline lookup yields CDR1 SGDLS and CDR2 YYNGEE. The DNA for the CDR3 is TGTGCCAGCAGCCTCTCGGGTAGCGGGGGGCATGAGGAAACCCAGTACTTC. This translates into CASSLSGSGGHEETQYF.

The genes are TRBV28 and TRBJ1-2, with no clear D. Trimming removed 2 bases from V and 4 bases from J, with 8 bases in between. The CDR3 runs to 13 residues. CDR1 and CDR2 (germline): MDHEN, SYDVKM. The CDR3 DNA is TGTGCCAGCAGTTTAGGAGGAAGCTATGGCTACACCTTC. This translates into CASSLGGSYGYTF.

The table lists this clone with a few counts. This chain connects TRBV4-3 to TRBJ1-5; D gene uncertain. Germline V gene sequence: CDR1 LGHNA, CDR2 YSLEER. Deletions cut 0 bases from V and 0 bases from J, with 9 bases between. The CDR3 runs to 16 residues. For the CDR3, the DNA is TGCGCCAGCAGCCAAGAATGGCAGAATAGCAATCAGCCCCAGCATTTT. Protein sequence: CASSQEWQNSNQPQHF.

A few counts support this clone. The rearrangement joins TRBV28 to TRBJ2-7; TRBD2 matches at 8 bases. Trimming removed 2 bases from V and 6 bases from J; junction bases left unmatched: 9. This CDR3 has 15 residues. Germline loops: CDR1 MDHEN, CDR2 SYDVKM. In DNA, the CDR3 is TGTGCCAGCAGTTTAAGAGGGGGGACTAGTGGCGAGCAGTACTTC. Translation: CASSLRGGTSGEQYF.

This chain joins TRBV7-2 and TRBJ2-3; D perhaps matches TRBD1 (5 bases). CDR1 is SGHTA, CDR2 FQGNSA, per germline. This CDR3 region has 14 residues. The germline V and J ends were trimmed by 5 bases and 0 bases, with 9 bases remaining between them. The CDR3 sequence: CASSKQVSTDTQYF. CDR3 sequence (DNA): TGTGCCAGCAGCAAACAGGTCAGCACAGATACGCAGTATTTT.

This clone came up once. The rearrangement joins TRBV6-4 to TRBJ2-1; 9 bases match TRBD2. The junction had 7 bases not matched to a gene; V was cut back by 1 base and J by 9 bases. This CDR3 spans 15 amino acids. Per germline, CDR1 MRHNA and CDR2 SNTAGT. The CDR3 loop is CASSDLAGDWGEQFF. The CDR3, as DNA: TGTGCCAGCAGTGACTTAGCGGGGGACTGGGGTGAGCAGTTCTTC.

This clone was seen a single time. The V call is TRBV29-1, the J call TRBJ2-7; D not certain. Germline V gene data show CDR1 as SQVTM and CDR2 as ANQGSEA. Between the trimmed V and J ends, which lost 3 bases and 1 base, there was a span of 13 bases. The CDR3 totals 14 residues. Here the CDR3 DNA reads TGCAGCGTTGAGGGCGACGACGAGTCCTACGAGCAGTACTTC. It is translated as CSVEGDDESYEQYF.

A few counts support this clone. This chain links TRBV10-2 with TRBJ1-2; D is undetermined. Germline CDR1 is WSHSY and CDR2 is SAAADI. This CDR3 region has 15 residues. Trimming took off 3 bases at V and 2 bases at J, with 13 bases between the two ends. Written as DNA, the CDR3 is TGCGCCAGCAGTGACACCCGCGACGGGAACTATGGCTACACCTTC. As protein: CASSDTRDGNYGYTF.

The chain couples TRBV9 to TRBJ2-3; 9 positions agree with TRBD1. With 3 bases clipped from V and 4 bases from J, the junction kept 6 bases outside the gene matches. Germline CDR1 SGDLS, CDR2 YYNGEE. The CDR3 has 15 residues. The chain's CDR3 is CASSARDRAADTQYF. CDR3 sequence (DNA): TGTGCCAGCAGCGCCAGGGACAGGGCCGCAGATACGCAGTATTTT.

The chain uses TRBV29-1 and TRBJ2-7; D not certain. The germline CDR1 and CDR2 sequences are SQVTM and ANQGSEA. This CDR3 is built from 11 residues. The germline V and J ends were trimmed by 3 bases and 3 bases, with 6 bases remaining between them. In DNA form, the CDR3 reads TGCAGCGTTGAGGCAAACTACGAGCAGTACTTC. It specifies CSVEANYEQYF.

The chain joins TRBV15 to TRBJ2-7; D is perhaps TRBD1 (5 bases). CDR3 length: 15 amino acids. V was pared by 2 bases and J by 0 bases, with 11 bases between. Germline V gene lookup returns CDR1 LNHNV and CDR2 YYDKDF (reference sequence). The CDR3 loop reads CATSRTTGNSYEQYF. The CDR3 DNA follows: TGTGCCACCAGCAGAACCACAGGAAACTCCTACGAGCAGTACTTC.

This chain uses TRBV25-1 with TRBJ2-1; TRBD2 matches 9 bases. CDR3 length: 17 amino acids. Trimming removed 3 bases from V and 10 bases from J; junction bases left unmatched: 16. CDR1 and CDR2 from the germline V gene are MGHDK and SYGVNS. CDR3 nucleotide sequence: TGTGCCAGCAGTGATTCTGGGCGGGGGGGCAGGTTGACCGAGCAGTTCTTC. Its protein is CASSDSGRGGRLTEQFF.

CDR3: CASSTSRGYEQYF. The DNA for the CDR3 is TGTGCCAGCAGCACAAGCAGGGGTTACGAGCAGTACTTC. The chain recombines TRBV7-9 with TRBJ2-7; perhaps TRBD1 as D (6 bases). The V and J ends lost 5 bases and 4 bases respectively, with 12 bases between them. This CDR3 has 13 amino acids. The germline V gene encodes CDR1 SEHNR and CDR2 FQNEAQ (reference sequence).

This clone was observed a single time. The J gene is TRBJ1-5, the V gene TRBV30; the D is unclear. The CDR3 totals 12 residues. The germline V gene has CDR1 GTSNPN and CDR2 SVGIG (reference sequence). The ends were cut back, 4 bases at V and 7 bases at J, with 11 bases in the middle. CDR3 nucleotide sequence: TGTGCCTGGAATCGAGGAGGCCAGCCCCAGCATTTT. Amino acids: CAWNRGGQPQHF.

The rearrangement uses TRBV19 and TRBJ2-6; 7 positions match TRBD1. The J segment lost 0 bases and the V segment lost 6 bases, leaving 14 bases of the junction unmatched. Germline CDR1 is LNHDA and CDR2 is SQIVND (reference sequence). The CDR3 has 19 amino acids. This CDR3 is CASSLRDGQVLSGANVLTF. In nucleotides, the CDR3 is TGTGCCAGTAGCCTACGGGACGGACAGGTTCTCTCTGGGGCCAACGTCCTGACTTTC.

This rearrangement joins TRBV9 to TRBJ2-7, with 7 nucleotides matching TRBD2. J gave up 3 bases and V 6 bases, and 12 bases lay outside the gene matches. The CDR3 is made up of 15 amino acids. CDR1 and CDR2 (germline): SGDLS, YYNGEE. CDR3 sequence reads: CASTSSPGGNYEQYF. DNA of the CDR3: TGTGCCAGCACCTCGAGTCCCGGGGGGAACTACGAGCAGTACTTC.

The V call is TRBV6-5, the J call TRBJ1-1, with D perhaps matching TRBD1 (6 bases). The CDR3 runs to 14 residues. Trimming cost V 6 bases and J 4 bases, with 15 bases left between them. Germline assignment: CDR1 MNHEY and CDR2 SVGAGI. This chain's CDR3 is CASRLGQGITEAFF. DNA for the CDR3: TGTGCCAGCAGGCTAGGGCAGGGGATCACTGAAGCTTTCTTT.

The chain recombines TRBV28 with TRBJ1-2, with TRBD1 matching 9 bases. Trimming took 11 bases from V and 4 from J; bases not matched to a gene: 17. Germline loops: CDR1 MDHEN, CDR2 SYDVKM. The CDR3 contains 16 residues. CDR3 in DNA: TGTGCCGCTTTAACCGCCCCGGGACAGGGAGCCTATGGCTACACCTTC. Translation: CAALTAPGQGAYGYTF.

This sequence joins TRBV2 and TRBJ1-5; TRBD1 agrees at 7 bases. The CDR3 contains 15 residues. Trimming cost V 0 bases and J 8 bases; bases outside gene matches: 7. Per the germline V gene, CDR1 is SNHLY and CDR2 is FYNNEI. CDR3 nucleotides: TGTGCCAGCAGTGAAGCGCAGGGGGGCCGCGAGCCCCAGCATTTT. It is translated as CASSEAQGGREPQHF. The full variable domain, its missing parts supplied by reference TRBV2 and TRBJ1-5, is EPEVTQTPSHQVTQMGQEVILRCVPISNHLYFYWYRQILGQKVEFLVSFYNNEISEKSEIFDDQFSVERPDGSNFTLKIRSTKLEDSAMYFCASSEAQGGREPQHFGDGTRLSIL.

The gene calls are TRBV9 and TRBJ1-1, with D unclear. CDR3 length: 14 amino acids. V gave up 0 bases and J gave up 2 bases, with 8 bases separating them. Per germline, CDR1 SGDLS and CDR2 YYNGEE. CDR3 coding DNA: TGTGCCAGCAGCGTAGGCGGGGTAAACACTGAAGCTTTCTTT. Protein product: CASSVGGVNTEAFF.

The genes are TRBV30 and TRBJ2-5; the D gene is possibly TRBD2 (7 bases). Germline V gene lookup returns CDR1 GTSNPN and CDR2 SVGIG (reference sequence). V gave up 7 bases and J gave up 1 base, with 16 bases separating them. There are 14 residues in the CDR3. This chain's CDR3 is CASGGAGLQETQYF. The CDR3 bases are TGTGCCTCGGGGGGCGCTGGTCTCCAAGAGACCCAGTACTTC.